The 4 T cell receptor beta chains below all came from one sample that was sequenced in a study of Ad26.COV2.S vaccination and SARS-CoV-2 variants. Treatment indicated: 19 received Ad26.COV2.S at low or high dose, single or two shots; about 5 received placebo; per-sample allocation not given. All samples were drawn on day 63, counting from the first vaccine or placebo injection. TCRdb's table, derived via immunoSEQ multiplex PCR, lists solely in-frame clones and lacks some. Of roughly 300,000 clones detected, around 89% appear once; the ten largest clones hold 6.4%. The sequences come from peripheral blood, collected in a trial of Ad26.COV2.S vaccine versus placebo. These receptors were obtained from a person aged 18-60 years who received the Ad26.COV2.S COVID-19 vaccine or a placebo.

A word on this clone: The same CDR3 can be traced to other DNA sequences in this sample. The CDR3 DNA sequence: TGTGCCAGCAGCCTCTCTGGAAACACCATATATTTT. Amino acid sequence: CASSLSGNTIYF. The chain has TRBV12-3 or TRBV12-4 and TRBJ1-3, with D unclear. The CDR3 consists of 12 residues. V lost 6 bases, J lost 0 bases, and 3 bases lay in between.

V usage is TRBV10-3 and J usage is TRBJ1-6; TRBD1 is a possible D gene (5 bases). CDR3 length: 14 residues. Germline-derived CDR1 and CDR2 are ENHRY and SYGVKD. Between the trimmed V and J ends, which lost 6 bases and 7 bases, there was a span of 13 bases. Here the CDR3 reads CAISRDPENSPLHF. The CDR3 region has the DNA TGTGCCATCAGCAGGGACCCTGAGAATTCACCCCTCCACTTT.

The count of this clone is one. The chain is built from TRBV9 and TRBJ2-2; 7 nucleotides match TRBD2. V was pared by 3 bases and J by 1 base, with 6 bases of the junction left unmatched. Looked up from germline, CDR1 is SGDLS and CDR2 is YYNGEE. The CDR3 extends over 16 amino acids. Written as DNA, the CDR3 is TGTGCCAGCAGCGCCCCGGGGAGGGAGAACACCGGGGAGCTGTTTTTT. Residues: CASSAPGRENTGELFF.

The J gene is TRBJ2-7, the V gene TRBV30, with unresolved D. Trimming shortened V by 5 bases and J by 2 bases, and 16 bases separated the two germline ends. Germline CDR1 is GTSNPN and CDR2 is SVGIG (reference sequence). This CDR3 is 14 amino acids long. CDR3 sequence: CAWEYSSGAYEQYF. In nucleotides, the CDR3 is TGTGCCTGGGAATATAGCAGTGGGGCCTACGAGCAGTACTTC.